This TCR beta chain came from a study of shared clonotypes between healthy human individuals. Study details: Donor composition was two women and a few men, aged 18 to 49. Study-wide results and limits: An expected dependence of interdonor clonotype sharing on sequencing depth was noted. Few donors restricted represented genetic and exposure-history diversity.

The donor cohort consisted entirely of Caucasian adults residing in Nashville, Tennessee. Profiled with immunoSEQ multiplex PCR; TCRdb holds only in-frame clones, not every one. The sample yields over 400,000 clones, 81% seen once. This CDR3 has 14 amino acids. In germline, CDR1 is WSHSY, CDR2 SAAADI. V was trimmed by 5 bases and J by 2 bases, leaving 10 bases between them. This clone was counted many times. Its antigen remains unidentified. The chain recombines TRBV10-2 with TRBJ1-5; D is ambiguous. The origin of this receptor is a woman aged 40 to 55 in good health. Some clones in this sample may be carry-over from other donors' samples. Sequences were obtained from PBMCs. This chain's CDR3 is CASSPPEGNQPQHF. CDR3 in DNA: TGCGCCAGCAGTCCCCCCGAGGGCAATCAGCCCCAGCATTTT.